This TCR beta chain was identified during a study of CD8 T cells in ankylosing spondylitis. This clonotype was recorded a few times. Quantitative 5'-RACE with molecular barcodes was used to make the TCR beta libraries. One entry per CDR3 protein, called by TCRdb with MiXCR from the 5' RACE reads. The table has about 300,000 distinct CDR3 sequences, around 10% seen once. CDR1 and CDR2 (germline): SGHRS, YFSETQ. With 5 bases removed from V and 5 bases from J, the gap between germline ends came to 13 bases. This CDR3 comprises 13 residues. This TCR derives from a female donor with ankylosing spondylitis or in good health (not recorded which). The chain couples TRBV5-1 to TRBJ2-5; no clear D. Sequences were obtained from blood, either unsorted or a sorted T cell fraction (not recorded which). The CDR3 here is CASRPNDVETQYF. The CDR3 DNA sequence: TGCGCCAGCAGACCAAACGACGTGGAGACCCAGTACTTC.